Sequencing of this T cell receptor beta chain was carried out in a study of neurological immune-mediated disorders. Looked up from germline, CDR1 is MNHEY and CDR2 is SVGAGI. This CDR3 contains 13 residues. V was cut by 5 bases and J by 3 bases, with 8 bases left in between. This clonotype was observed many times. Its antigen is still unknown. Over 160 million TCR-beta sequences (from 15-18 subjects) were yielded by each sequencing run. Using its own MiXCR run on the 5' RACE reads, TCRdb lists one record per CDR3 protein. The table records tens of thousands of distinct CDR3 sequences, 5% to 6% of them present only once. As for time point: longitudinal time-point 2. Study-level findings and limits: Because no CDR3 amino acid sequences were shared across subjects by expanded clones, private repertoires were suggested in all groups.

What was sequenced was PBMCs. V usage is TRBV6-5 and J usage is TRBJ1-5; no clear D gene. The clonotype was recovered from a woman aged 60-75 years with multiple sclerosis. CDR3 loop: CASSMNVNQPQHF. The CDR3 bases are TGTGCCAGCAGTATGAATGTCAATCAGCCCCAGCATTTT.